The sample holds many counts of the clone carrying this T cell receptor beta chain. Its target is not known. V shed 6 bases, J shed 11 bases, and the junction held 7 bases outside the gene matches. Per the germline V gene, CDR1 is SQVTM and CDR2 is ANQGSEA. This CDR3 has 11 residues. This specimen belongs to a study of response to subunit inactivated influenza vaccine. General observations from the study: It was the authors' suggestion that each seasonal influenza vaccination recruits few new T cells.

TCRdb reprocessed the RT-PCR reads with MiXCR, giving one entry per CDR3 protein. The profile covers more than 450,000 distinct CDR3 sequences, with 6.5% to 8% appearing a single time and 10% to 15% taken by the ten largest. The chain combines TRBV29-1 with TRBJ2-5; 9 bases agree with TRBD1. This sequence was found in a man in his fifties or sixties who received an inactivated influenza vaccine. This specimen was PBMCs from blood, taken less than 30 months after vaccination. The CDR3 DNA follows: TGCAGCGTCCGGGACAGGGAAGTTCAGTACTTC. It encodes CSVRDREVQYF.